This TCR beta chain was documented in a study of T cell responses to AZD1222 COVID-19 vaccine. Some clones are missing from TCRdb's copy, which holds only in-frame ones; the method was immunoSEQ multiplex PCR. The data show 250,000 to 300,000 clones, 94% seen once. The CDR3 contains 18 residues. Germline V lookup: CDR1 LNHNV, CDR2 YYDKDF (reference sequence). The V segment lost 0 bases and the J segment 4 bases; nucleotides outside the gene matches: 8. Sample: peripheral blood, taken 28 days after the second AZD1222 dose. This sequence originates from an adult who received the AZD1222 COVID-19 vaccine. The V and J genes are TRBV15 and TRBJ2-7, with TRBD2 identical over 14 bases. The CDR3 protein is CATSRDMGLAGEKYEQYF. The CDR3 nucleotides read TGTGCCACCAGCAGAGACATGGGACTAGCGGGAGAAAAATACGAGCAGTACTTC.